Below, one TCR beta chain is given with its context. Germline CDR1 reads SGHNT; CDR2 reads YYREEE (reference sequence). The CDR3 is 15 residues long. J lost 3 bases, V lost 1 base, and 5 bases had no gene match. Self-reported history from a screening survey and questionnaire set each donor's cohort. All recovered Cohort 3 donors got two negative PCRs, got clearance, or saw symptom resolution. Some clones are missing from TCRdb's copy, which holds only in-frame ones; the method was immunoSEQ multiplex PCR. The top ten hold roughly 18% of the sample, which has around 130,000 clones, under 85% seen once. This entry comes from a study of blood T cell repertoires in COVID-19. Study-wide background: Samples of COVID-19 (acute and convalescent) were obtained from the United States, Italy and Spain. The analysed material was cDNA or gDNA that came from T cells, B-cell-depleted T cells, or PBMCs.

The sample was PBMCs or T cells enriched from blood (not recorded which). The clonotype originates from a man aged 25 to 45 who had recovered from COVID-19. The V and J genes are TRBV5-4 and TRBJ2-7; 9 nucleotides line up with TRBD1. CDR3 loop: CASSLPGQGYYEQYF. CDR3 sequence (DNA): TGTGCCAGCAGCTTGCCGGGACAGGGATACTACGAGCAGTACTTC.